The 8 T cell receptor beta chains below were found in one sample sequenced in a study of T cells in Graves' hyperthyroidism and ophthalmopathy. What was amplified from RNA transcripts were TCR beta CDR3 regions. The HTBI primer set drove a first-round RT-PCR of the TCR CDR3. TCRdb reanalysed the multiplex PCR reads using MiXCR and keeps one entry per CDR3 protein. The sample contains under 800,000 distinct CDR3 sequences, 14% of which appear only once. The sequenced sample was blood. These TCRs come from a young woman with Graves' hyperthyroidism.

This chain links TRBV5-1 with TRBJ1-4, with D hard to call. The CDR3 runs 14 residues. Germline CDR1 is SGHRS and CDR2 is YFSETQ. Trimming stripped 2 bases from V and 4 bases from J, with 9 bases between. The CDR3 reads CASSLSANNEKLFF. The CDR3 DNA reads as TGCGCCAGCAGCTTATCAGCCAATAATGAAAAACTGTTTTTT.

As to this clonotype: This clone may be a read error of a much larger clone one base away. The chain has TRBV7-9 and TRBJ2-1; weak D call: TRBD1 (6 bases). Germline lookup yields CDR1 SEHNR and CDR2 FQNEAQ (reference sequence). This CDR3 comprises 11 residues. The CDR3 DNA sequence: TGTACCAGCAGCAAAGGGGGTGAGCAGTTCTTC. Translating gives CTSSKGGEQFF. The variable domain in full, completed from reference TRBV7-9 and TRBJ2-1, reads DTGVSQNPRHKITKRGQNVTFRCDPISEHNRLYWYRQTLGQGPEFLTYFQNEAQLEKSRLLSDRFSAERPKGSFSTLEIQRTEQGDSAMYLCTSSKGGEQFFGPGTRLTVL.

The chain combines TRBV7-8 with TRBJ1-2; 8 bases align to TRBD1. The germline V gene has CDR1 SGHVS and CDR2 FQNEAQ. Unmatched junction bases numbered 8, after V lost 5 bases and J lost 3 bases. This CDR3 has 15 residues. The DNA for the CDR3 is TGTGCCAGCAGCCCTGACAGGGGAGGTGACTATGGCTACACCTTC. It is translated as CASSPDRGGDYGYTF.

V and J are TRBV28 and TRBJ2-5; D not certain. Germline assignment: CDR1 MDHEN and CDR2 SYDVKM. The V end was cut by 5 bases, the J end by 1 base, with 11 bases between. CDR3 length: 14 residues. Here the CDR3 DNA reads TGTGCCAGCAGTGTACTCCTTACCCAAGAGACCCAGTACTTC. As protein: CASSVLLTQETQYF.

This clonotype was recorded at least ten times. The CDR3 DNA sequence: TGTGCCAGCAGCCAATCGTTCGGCGGGCCCCAGCATTTT. The encoded protein is CASSQSFGGPQHF. V is TRBV16 and J is TRBJ1-5; no firm D call. The germline gives CDR1 KGHSY, CDR2 FQNENV. V was cut by 0 bases and J by 9 bases, with 9 bases left in between. The CDR3 extends over 13 amino acids.

In this sample, this clonotype turned up a few times. The chain has TRBV7-2 and TRBJ1-5; no clear D gene. With 2 bases removed from V and 9 bases from J, the gap between germline ends came to 17 bases. The germline V gene encodes CDR1 SGHTA and CDR2 FQGNSA. The CDR3 spans 15 residues. DNA for the CDR3: TGTGCCAGCAGCTTATCACGGGGAGGTTTGGTGCCCCAGCATTTT. Translated: CASSLSRGGLVPQHF. The full variable domain, rest sourced from reference TRBV7-2 and TRBJ1-5, is GAGVSQSPSNKVTEKGKDVELRCDPISGHTALYWYRQSLGQGLEFLIYFQGNSAPDKSGLPSDRFSAERTGGSVSTLTIQRTQQEDSAVYLCASSLSRGGLVPQHFGDGTRLSIL.

Points on this clonotype: A read error is possible here, since a much larger clone lies one base away. The J gene is TRBJ1-1, the V gene TRBV5-1, with D maybe TRBD1 (6 bases). CDR1 SGHRS and CDR2 YFSETQ come from the germline V gene. There are 14 residues in the CDR3. The DNA for the CDR3 is TGCCCCAGCAGCCCCGGGACAACGATAACTGAAGCTTTCTTT. Protein product: CPSSPGTTITEAFF.

The rearrangement links TRBV11-3 to TRBJ2-1, with 13 bases aligning to TRBD2. Trimming took 3 bases from V and 5 from J; bases not matched to a gene: 7. Germline lookup yields CDR1 SGHNT and CDR2 YENEEA. This CDR3 is built from 17 residues. CDR3 residues: CASSLPRTSGSHNEQFF. The CDR3 DNA reads as TGTGCCAGCAGCTTGCCCCGGACTAGCGGGAGCCACAATGAGCAGTTCTTC.